This T cell receptor (beta chain) is from a study of CD4 and CD8 cells across lung adenocarcinoma regions (dated by TCRdb to 2016 to 2019). Study-wide context: To look at intratumor heterogeneity in the T cell receptor repertoire, the study compared tumor centers against tumor margins.

Donors were patients with localized lung adenocarcinoma, a subtype of non-small cell lung cancer. The margins of localized lung adenocarcinomas were where the samples came from. CD8+ T cells from tumor tissue were profiled separately from CD4+ T cells for TCR repertoire analysis. Library generation was performed with PCR. Sequencing was performed on a HiSeq X Ten. The raw public data were reprocessed by TCRdb itself: fastp quality trimming at Q25, MiXCR clonotype calling, in-frame beta chains only. CDR3 protein duplicates are merged, each entry listing the most common genes and DNA. This sample is represented by some 3,800 distinct CDR3 sequences; roughly 67% of them were singletons. The top ten clonotypes cover about 20% of the sample. To note about this clonotype: Its recognized antigen is unknown. Qualities for individual bases were not recorded, and no much larger clone is one base off.

Sequencing input: CD8+ T cells from the margin of a lung tumor. The cell subset or site label, read with the paper, signifies: tumor margin region. The TCR sequence derives from a female donor with lung adenocarcinoma. The CD4 and CD8 labels of this study may be unreliable.

The nucleotide sequence is TGTGCCAGCACTTTAGACGGGGTCGGGATTTTAGAGACCCAGTACTTC. Its protein reads: CASTLDGVGILETQYF. The rearranged chain carries TRBV11-2 and TRBJ2-5; a tentative D call is TRBD2 (5 bases match). Taken from the germline V gene, the CDR1 and CDR2 loops are SGHAT and FQNNGV. V and J are truncated by 7 bases and 4 bases respectively, leaving an intervening sequence of 22 bases. The CDR3 sequence holds 16 residues, the cysteine and phenylalanine included. CDR3 DNA is the only sequence kept; it has 48 bases, read in frame from the first base.